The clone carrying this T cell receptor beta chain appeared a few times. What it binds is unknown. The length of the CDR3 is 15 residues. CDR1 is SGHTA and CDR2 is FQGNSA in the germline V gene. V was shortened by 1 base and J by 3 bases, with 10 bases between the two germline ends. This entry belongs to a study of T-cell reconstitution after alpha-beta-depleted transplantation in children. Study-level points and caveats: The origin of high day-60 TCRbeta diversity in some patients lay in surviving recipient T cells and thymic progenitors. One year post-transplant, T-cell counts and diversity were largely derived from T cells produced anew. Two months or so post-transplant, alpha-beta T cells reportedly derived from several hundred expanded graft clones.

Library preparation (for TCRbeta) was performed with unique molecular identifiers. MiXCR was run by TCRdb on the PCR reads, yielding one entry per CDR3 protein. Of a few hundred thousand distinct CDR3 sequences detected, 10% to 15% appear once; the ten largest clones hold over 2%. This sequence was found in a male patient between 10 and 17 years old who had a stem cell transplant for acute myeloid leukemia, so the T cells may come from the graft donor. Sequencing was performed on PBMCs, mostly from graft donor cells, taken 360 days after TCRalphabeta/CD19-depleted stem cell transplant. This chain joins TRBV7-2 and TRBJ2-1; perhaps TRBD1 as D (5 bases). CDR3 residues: CASSLVGLFYNEQFF. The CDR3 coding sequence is TGTGCCAGCAGCTTAGTGGGGCTTTTCTACAATGAGCAGTTCTTC.